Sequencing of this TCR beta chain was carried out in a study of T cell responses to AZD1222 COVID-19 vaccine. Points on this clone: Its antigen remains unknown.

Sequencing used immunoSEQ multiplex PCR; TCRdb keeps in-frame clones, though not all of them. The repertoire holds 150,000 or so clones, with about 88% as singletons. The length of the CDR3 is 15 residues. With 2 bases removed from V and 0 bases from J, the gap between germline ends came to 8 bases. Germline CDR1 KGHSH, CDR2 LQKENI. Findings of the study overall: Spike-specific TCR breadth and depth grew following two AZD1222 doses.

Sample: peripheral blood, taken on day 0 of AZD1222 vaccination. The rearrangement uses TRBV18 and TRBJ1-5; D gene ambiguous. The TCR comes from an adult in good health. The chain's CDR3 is CASSPESNSNQPQHF. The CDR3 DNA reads TGTGCCAGCTCACCAGAATCGAATAGCAATCAGCCCCAGCATTTT.